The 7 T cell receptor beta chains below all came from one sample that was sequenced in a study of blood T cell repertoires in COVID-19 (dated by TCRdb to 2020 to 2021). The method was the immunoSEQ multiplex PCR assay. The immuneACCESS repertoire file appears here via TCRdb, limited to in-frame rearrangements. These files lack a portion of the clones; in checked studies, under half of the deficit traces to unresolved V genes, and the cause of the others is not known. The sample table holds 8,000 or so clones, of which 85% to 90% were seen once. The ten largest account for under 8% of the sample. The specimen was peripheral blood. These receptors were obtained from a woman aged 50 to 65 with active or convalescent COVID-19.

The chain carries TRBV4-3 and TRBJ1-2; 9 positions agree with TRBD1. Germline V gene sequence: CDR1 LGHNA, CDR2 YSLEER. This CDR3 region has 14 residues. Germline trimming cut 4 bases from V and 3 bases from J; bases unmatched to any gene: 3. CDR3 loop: CASSPGQGHYGYTF. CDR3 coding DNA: TGCGCCAGCAGCCCCGGACAGGGGCACTATGGCTACACCTTC.

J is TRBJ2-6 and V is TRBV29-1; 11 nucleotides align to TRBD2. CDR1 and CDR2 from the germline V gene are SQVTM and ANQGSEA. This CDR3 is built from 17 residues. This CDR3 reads CRVDGTSGLWRANVLTF. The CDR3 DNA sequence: TGCAGAGTAGATGGGACTAGCGGACTCTGGAGGGCCAACGTCCTGACTTTC. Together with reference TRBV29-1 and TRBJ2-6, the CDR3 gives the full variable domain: SAVISQKPSRDICQRGTSLTIQCQVDSQVTMMFWYRQQPGQSLTLIATANQGSEATYESGFVIDKFPISRPNLTFSTLTVSNMSPEDSSIYLCRVDGTSGLWRANVLTFGAGSRLTVL.

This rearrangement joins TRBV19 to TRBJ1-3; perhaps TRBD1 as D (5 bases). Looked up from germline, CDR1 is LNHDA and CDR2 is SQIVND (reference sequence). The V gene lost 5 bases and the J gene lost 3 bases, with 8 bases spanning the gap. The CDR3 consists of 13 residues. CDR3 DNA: TGTGCCAGTAGTGGGACTGTTGGAAACACCATATATTTT. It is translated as CASSGTVGNTIYF.

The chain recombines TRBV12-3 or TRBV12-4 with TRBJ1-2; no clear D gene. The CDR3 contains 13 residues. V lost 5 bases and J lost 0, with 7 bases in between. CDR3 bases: TGTGCCAGCAGTACATTATCTAACTATGGCTACACCTTC. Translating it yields CASSTLSNYGYTF.

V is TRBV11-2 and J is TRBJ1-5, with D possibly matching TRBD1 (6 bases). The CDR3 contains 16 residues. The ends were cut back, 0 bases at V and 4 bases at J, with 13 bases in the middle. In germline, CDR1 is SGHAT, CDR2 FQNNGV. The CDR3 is CASSLDGQGMNQPQHF. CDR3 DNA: TGTGCCAGCAGCTTAGATGGGCAGGGGATGAATCAGCCCCAGCATTTT.

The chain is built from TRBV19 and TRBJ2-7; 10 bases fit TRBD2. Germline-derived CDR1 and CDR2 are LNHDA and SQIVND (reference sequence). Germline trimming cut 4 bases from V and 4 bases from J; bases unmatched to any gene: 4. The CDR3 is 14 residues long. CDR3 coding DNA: TGTGCCAGTAGTAAGTCTAGCGGGGGTTACGAGCAGTACTTC. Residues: CASSKSSGGYEQYF.

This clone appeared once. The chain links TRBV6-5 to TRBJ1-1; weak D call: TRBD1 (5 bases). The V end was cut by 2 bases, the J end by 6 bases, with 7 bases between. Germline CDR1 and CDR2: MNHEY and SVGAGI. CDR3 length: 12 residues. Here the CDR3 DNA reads TGTGCCAGCAGTTACGGGACTGCTGAAGCTTTCTTT. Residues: CASSYGTAEAFF.